This passage covers 15 T cell receptor beta chains from one sample sequenced in a study of blood T cell repertoires in COVID-19. Sequencing was performed with immunoSEQ multiplex PCR; in TCRdb, only in-frame clones are kept and a portion is missing. The sample consists of about 210,000 clones, more than 75% of them appearing once. Sequenced sample: peripheral blood. All receptors derive from a woman aged 60-70 years with COVID-19, enrolled during active disease.

V is TRBV3-1 (or the pseudogene TRBV3-2) and J is TRBJ2-2; 10 nucleotides align to TRBD2. Unmatched junction bases numbered 6, after V lost 8 bases and J lost 0 bases. Germline V gives CDR1 LGHDT, CDR2 YNNKEL (reference sequence). This CDR3 has 16 amino acids. As DNA, the CDR3 is TGTGCCAGCCACCGTCTAGCGGGGGCGAACACCGGGGAGCTGTTTTTT. The encoded protein is CASHRLAGANTGELFF.

The chain is built from TRBV3-1 (or the pseudogene TRBV3-2) and TRBJ1-6, with 10 positions matching TRBD1. V lost 3 bases to trimming and J lost 9 bases; unmatched junction nucleotides: 5. The CDR3 is made up of 15 amino acids. Germline CDR1 and CDR2: LGHDT and YNNKEL (reference sequence). In DNA form, the CDR3 reads TGTGCCAGCAGCCAGACCGGGACAGGGGTTTCACCCCTCCACTTT. The encoded protein is CASSQTGTGVSPLHF.

As to this clone: Other DNA sequences from this sample encode an identical CDR3 as well. The chain has TRBV5-1 and TRBJ2-2; 8 positions agree with TRBD1. CDR1 and CDR2 (germline): SGHRS, YFSETQ. V trimming: 2 bases; J trimming: 1 base; junction bases outside the gene matches: 1. This CDR3 spans 15 amino acids. CDR3 nucleotides: TGCGCCAGCAGCTTTGGACAGGGGAACACCGGGGAGCTGTTTTTT. This sequence encodes CASSFGQGNTGELFF. Using reference TRBV5-1 and TRBJ2-2 for the parts outside the CDR3, the full variable domain is KAGVTQTPRYLIKTRGQQVTLSCSPISGHRSVSWYQQTPGQGLQFLFEYFSETQRNKGNFPGRFSGRQFSNSRSEMNVSTLELGDSALYLCASSFGQGNTGELFFGEGSRLTVL.

Written as DNA, the CDR3 is TGTGCCAGCAGCCAAGACTTAAACAATGAGCAGTTCTTC. This translates into CASSQDLNNEQFF. The chain combines TRBV7-9 with TRBJ2-1, with D unresolved. Trimming left V 5 bases short and J 5 bases short, with 10 bases between. Germline assignment: CDR1 SEHNR and CDR2 FQNEAQ (reference sequence). The length of the CDR3 is 13 residues.

The chain uses TRBV6-6 and TRBJ1-4; no firm D call. Germline V gene sequence: CDR1 MNHNY, CDR2 SVGAGI (reference sequence). Trimming removed 2 bases from V and 4 bases from J, with 8 bases in between. CDR3 length equals 14 residues. The CDR3 sequence is CASSYRGNNEKLFF. CDR3 DNA sequence: TGTGCCAGCAGTTACCGGGGTAATAATGAAAAACTGTTTTTT.

The chain has TRBV11-3 and TRBJ2-3; TRBD2 might be the D (7 bases). Germline V gene sequence: CDR1 SGHNT, CDR2 YENEEA. The ends were cut back, 5 bases at V and 7 bases at J, with 19 bases in the middle. The CDR3 covers 15 residues. The CDR3 reads CASSPRGGEGHTQYF. For the CDR3, the DNA is TGTGCCAGCAGCCCACGAGGGGGGGAGGGTCATACGCAGTATTTT.

This sequence joins TRBV20-1 and TRBJ2-5; maybe TRBD1 (5 bases). Germline loops: CDR1 DFQATT, CDR2 SNEGSKA (reference sequence). The CDR3 covers 11 residues. The V end was cut by 5 bases, the J end by 4 bases, with 8 bases between. The CDR3 protein is CSAPDRETQYF. The CDR3 nucleotides are TGCAGTGCTCCAGACAGAGAGACCCAGTACTTC.

The V and J genes are TRBV7-3 and TRBJ2-1; TRBD2 matches 7 bases. J gave up 0 bases and V 5 bases, and 7 bases lay outside the gene matches. This CDR3 is 16 amino acids long. Germline V gene sequence: CDR1 SGHTA, CDR2 FQGTGA. CDR3 amino acids: CASSPLGGSSYNEQFF. CDR3 DNA: TGTGCCAGCAGCCCCTTGGGGGGGAGCTCCTACAATGAGCAGTTCTTC.

CDR3 DNA sequence: TGCGCCAGCAGCTTGGAAGGCGACAGGGGAAGCTCCTACAATGAGCAGTTCTTC. It translates to CASSLEGDRGSSYNEQFF. The chain combines TRBV5-1 with TRBJ2-1; TRBD1 agrees at 8 bases. Trimming took 0 bases from V and 0 from J; bases not matched to a gene: 8. This CDR3 spans 18 amino acids. Per germline, CDR1 SGHRS and CDR2 YFSETQ.

V gene TRBV3-1 (or the pseudogene TRBV3-2) combines with J gene TRBJ2-7; D call uncertain. The CDR3 is 12 amino acids. Looked up from germline, CDR1 is LGHDT and CDR2 is YNNKEL (reference sequence). The germline V and J ends were trimmed by 1 base and 4 bases, with 5 bases remaining between them. CDR3 loop: CASSQVEYEQYF. The CDR3 DNA is TGTGCCAGCAGCCAAGTGGAGTACGAGCAGTACTTC.

The chain carries TRBV2 and TRBJ1-2; no firm D call. Deletions cut 8 bases from V and 2 bases from J, with 24 bases between. The CDR3 sequence is 17 residues long. Germline values: CDR1 SNHLY, CDR2 FYNNEI. CDR3 DNA: TGTGCCAGCTTCCATCCGCCCCGCGGACTGATGAACTATGGCTACACCTTC. Translation gives CASFHPPRGLMNYGYTF.

The gene calls are TRBV9 and TRBJ1-2, with 12 nucleotides matching TRBD1. The CDR3 contains 16 residues. The germline V gene has CDR1 SGDLS and CDR2 YYNGEE. The trim removed 3 bases at V and 6 bases at J, leaving 9 bases unmatched. Here the CDR3 reads CASSARPGQGANGYTF. CDR3 coding DNA: TGTGCCAGCAGCGCCCGTCCGGGACAGGGGGCCAATGGCTACACCTTC. Based on the CDR3 plus reference TRBV9 and TRBJ1-2, the full variable domain is DSGVTQTPKHLITATGQRVTLRCSPRSGDLSVYWYQQSLDQGLQFLIQYYNGEERAKGNILERFSAQQFPDLHSELNLSSLELGDSALYFCASSARPGQGANGYTFGSGTRLTVV.

The chain has TRBV5-1 and TRBJ2-1; 8 nucleotides match TRBD2. Germline trimming cut 2 bases from V and 0 bases from J; bases unmatched to any gene: 10. Germline V gene data show CDR1 as SGHRS and CDR2 as YFSETQ. This CDR3 has 18 amino acids. The CDR3 DNA reads as TGCGCCAGCAGCTTTATATATCGGAGCGGGAGCTCCTACAATGAGCAGTTCTTC. Its protein product is CASSFIYRSGSSYNEQFF.

The chain joins TRBV11-1 to TRBJ2-1, with 11 bases identical to TRBD2. The junction had 2 bases not matched to a gene; V was cut back by 5 bases and J by 2 bases. Germline values: CDR1 SGHAT, CDR2 FQDESV (reference sequence). The CDR3 is 15 amino acids. Written as DNA, the CDR3 is TGTGCCAGCAGCAGACTAGCGGGGCCCTACAATGAGCAGTTCTTC. Translated, it gives CASSRLAGPYNEQFF.

This clone was counted between two and nine times. The CDR3 sequence is CASSLDSGSGNTIYF. CDR3 nucleotides: TGTGCCAGCAGCTTGGACTCCGGCTCTGGAAACACCATATATTTT. The chain is built from TRBV5-4 and TRBJ1-3; D remains ambiguous. This CDR3 is 15 amino acids long. The V end lost 0 bases, the J end lost 0 bases, and 7 bases lay between the germline ends. Germline V gene data show CDR1 as SGHNT and CDR2 as YYREEE (reference sequence). Supplemented by reference TRBV5-4 and TRBJ1-3, the full variable domain reads ETGVTQSPTHLIKTRGQQVTLRCSSQSGHNTVSWYQQALGQGPQFIFQYYREEENGRGNFPPRFSGLQFPNYSSELNVNALELDDSALYLCASSLDSGSGNTIYFGEGSWLTVV.